This T cell receptor (beta chain) was retrieved from a study of blood T cell repertoires in COVID-19. Study information: Sites in the United States, Italy and Spain provided acute and convalescent COVID-19 samples. The cDNA or gDNA used as material had been derived from T cells, B-cell-depleted T cells, or PBMCs.

The protocol was immunoSEQ multiplex PCR, while the TCRdb copy is restricted to in-frame clones and leaves out a portion. Among roughly 230,000 clones listed, nearly 85% were seen once. This clonotype was obtained from a human donor in a cohort sampled during active COVID-19. Sequenced sample: peripheral blood.

The CDR3 coding sequence is TGTGCCAGCAGTTCAGGGGGTAGTCACACTGAAGCTTTCTTT. Residues: CASSSGGSHTEAFF. The V call is TRBV27, the J call TRBJ1-1; 7 nucleotides line up with TRBD1. The CDR3 loop spans 14 amino acids. CDR1 is MNHEY and CDR2 is SMNVEV in the germline V gene (reference sequence). Germline trimming cut 4 bases from V and 3 bases from J; bases unmatched to any gene: 5.